This T cell receptor (beta chain) is from a study of neoadjuvant nivolumab and ipilimumab in lung cancer. Study observations and caveats: Pathologic regression was not significantly tied to TCR clonality. TCR receptors were sequenced in few samples. Compared with tumor-adjacent uninvolved lung, resected tumors showed greater richness and clonality. Higher pretherapy blood TCR richness went with higher resected-tumor richness.

Comment on this clone: Its antigen is unknown.

V lost 6 bases and J lost 4; bases outside the gene matches: 5. Germline V gene sequence: CDR1 MNHEY, CDR2 SVGAGI. The CDR3 is made up of 14 amino acids. Sequencing was performed with immunoSEQ multiplex PCR; in TCRdb, only in-frame clones are kept and a portion is missing. Counted here are about 38,000 clones, roughly 89% occurring once; the ten biggest clones make up approximately 3.4%. This specimen was peripheral blood, taken before neoadjuvant nivolumab, alone or with ipilimumab. The genes are TRBV6-5 and TRBJ1-2; 10 bases fit TRBD1. This receptor was obtained from an adult with non-small cell lung cancer. DNA for the CDR3: TGTGCCAGCAGCACCGGGACAGGGGTCTATGGCTACACCTTC. Protein: CASSTGTGVYGYTF.